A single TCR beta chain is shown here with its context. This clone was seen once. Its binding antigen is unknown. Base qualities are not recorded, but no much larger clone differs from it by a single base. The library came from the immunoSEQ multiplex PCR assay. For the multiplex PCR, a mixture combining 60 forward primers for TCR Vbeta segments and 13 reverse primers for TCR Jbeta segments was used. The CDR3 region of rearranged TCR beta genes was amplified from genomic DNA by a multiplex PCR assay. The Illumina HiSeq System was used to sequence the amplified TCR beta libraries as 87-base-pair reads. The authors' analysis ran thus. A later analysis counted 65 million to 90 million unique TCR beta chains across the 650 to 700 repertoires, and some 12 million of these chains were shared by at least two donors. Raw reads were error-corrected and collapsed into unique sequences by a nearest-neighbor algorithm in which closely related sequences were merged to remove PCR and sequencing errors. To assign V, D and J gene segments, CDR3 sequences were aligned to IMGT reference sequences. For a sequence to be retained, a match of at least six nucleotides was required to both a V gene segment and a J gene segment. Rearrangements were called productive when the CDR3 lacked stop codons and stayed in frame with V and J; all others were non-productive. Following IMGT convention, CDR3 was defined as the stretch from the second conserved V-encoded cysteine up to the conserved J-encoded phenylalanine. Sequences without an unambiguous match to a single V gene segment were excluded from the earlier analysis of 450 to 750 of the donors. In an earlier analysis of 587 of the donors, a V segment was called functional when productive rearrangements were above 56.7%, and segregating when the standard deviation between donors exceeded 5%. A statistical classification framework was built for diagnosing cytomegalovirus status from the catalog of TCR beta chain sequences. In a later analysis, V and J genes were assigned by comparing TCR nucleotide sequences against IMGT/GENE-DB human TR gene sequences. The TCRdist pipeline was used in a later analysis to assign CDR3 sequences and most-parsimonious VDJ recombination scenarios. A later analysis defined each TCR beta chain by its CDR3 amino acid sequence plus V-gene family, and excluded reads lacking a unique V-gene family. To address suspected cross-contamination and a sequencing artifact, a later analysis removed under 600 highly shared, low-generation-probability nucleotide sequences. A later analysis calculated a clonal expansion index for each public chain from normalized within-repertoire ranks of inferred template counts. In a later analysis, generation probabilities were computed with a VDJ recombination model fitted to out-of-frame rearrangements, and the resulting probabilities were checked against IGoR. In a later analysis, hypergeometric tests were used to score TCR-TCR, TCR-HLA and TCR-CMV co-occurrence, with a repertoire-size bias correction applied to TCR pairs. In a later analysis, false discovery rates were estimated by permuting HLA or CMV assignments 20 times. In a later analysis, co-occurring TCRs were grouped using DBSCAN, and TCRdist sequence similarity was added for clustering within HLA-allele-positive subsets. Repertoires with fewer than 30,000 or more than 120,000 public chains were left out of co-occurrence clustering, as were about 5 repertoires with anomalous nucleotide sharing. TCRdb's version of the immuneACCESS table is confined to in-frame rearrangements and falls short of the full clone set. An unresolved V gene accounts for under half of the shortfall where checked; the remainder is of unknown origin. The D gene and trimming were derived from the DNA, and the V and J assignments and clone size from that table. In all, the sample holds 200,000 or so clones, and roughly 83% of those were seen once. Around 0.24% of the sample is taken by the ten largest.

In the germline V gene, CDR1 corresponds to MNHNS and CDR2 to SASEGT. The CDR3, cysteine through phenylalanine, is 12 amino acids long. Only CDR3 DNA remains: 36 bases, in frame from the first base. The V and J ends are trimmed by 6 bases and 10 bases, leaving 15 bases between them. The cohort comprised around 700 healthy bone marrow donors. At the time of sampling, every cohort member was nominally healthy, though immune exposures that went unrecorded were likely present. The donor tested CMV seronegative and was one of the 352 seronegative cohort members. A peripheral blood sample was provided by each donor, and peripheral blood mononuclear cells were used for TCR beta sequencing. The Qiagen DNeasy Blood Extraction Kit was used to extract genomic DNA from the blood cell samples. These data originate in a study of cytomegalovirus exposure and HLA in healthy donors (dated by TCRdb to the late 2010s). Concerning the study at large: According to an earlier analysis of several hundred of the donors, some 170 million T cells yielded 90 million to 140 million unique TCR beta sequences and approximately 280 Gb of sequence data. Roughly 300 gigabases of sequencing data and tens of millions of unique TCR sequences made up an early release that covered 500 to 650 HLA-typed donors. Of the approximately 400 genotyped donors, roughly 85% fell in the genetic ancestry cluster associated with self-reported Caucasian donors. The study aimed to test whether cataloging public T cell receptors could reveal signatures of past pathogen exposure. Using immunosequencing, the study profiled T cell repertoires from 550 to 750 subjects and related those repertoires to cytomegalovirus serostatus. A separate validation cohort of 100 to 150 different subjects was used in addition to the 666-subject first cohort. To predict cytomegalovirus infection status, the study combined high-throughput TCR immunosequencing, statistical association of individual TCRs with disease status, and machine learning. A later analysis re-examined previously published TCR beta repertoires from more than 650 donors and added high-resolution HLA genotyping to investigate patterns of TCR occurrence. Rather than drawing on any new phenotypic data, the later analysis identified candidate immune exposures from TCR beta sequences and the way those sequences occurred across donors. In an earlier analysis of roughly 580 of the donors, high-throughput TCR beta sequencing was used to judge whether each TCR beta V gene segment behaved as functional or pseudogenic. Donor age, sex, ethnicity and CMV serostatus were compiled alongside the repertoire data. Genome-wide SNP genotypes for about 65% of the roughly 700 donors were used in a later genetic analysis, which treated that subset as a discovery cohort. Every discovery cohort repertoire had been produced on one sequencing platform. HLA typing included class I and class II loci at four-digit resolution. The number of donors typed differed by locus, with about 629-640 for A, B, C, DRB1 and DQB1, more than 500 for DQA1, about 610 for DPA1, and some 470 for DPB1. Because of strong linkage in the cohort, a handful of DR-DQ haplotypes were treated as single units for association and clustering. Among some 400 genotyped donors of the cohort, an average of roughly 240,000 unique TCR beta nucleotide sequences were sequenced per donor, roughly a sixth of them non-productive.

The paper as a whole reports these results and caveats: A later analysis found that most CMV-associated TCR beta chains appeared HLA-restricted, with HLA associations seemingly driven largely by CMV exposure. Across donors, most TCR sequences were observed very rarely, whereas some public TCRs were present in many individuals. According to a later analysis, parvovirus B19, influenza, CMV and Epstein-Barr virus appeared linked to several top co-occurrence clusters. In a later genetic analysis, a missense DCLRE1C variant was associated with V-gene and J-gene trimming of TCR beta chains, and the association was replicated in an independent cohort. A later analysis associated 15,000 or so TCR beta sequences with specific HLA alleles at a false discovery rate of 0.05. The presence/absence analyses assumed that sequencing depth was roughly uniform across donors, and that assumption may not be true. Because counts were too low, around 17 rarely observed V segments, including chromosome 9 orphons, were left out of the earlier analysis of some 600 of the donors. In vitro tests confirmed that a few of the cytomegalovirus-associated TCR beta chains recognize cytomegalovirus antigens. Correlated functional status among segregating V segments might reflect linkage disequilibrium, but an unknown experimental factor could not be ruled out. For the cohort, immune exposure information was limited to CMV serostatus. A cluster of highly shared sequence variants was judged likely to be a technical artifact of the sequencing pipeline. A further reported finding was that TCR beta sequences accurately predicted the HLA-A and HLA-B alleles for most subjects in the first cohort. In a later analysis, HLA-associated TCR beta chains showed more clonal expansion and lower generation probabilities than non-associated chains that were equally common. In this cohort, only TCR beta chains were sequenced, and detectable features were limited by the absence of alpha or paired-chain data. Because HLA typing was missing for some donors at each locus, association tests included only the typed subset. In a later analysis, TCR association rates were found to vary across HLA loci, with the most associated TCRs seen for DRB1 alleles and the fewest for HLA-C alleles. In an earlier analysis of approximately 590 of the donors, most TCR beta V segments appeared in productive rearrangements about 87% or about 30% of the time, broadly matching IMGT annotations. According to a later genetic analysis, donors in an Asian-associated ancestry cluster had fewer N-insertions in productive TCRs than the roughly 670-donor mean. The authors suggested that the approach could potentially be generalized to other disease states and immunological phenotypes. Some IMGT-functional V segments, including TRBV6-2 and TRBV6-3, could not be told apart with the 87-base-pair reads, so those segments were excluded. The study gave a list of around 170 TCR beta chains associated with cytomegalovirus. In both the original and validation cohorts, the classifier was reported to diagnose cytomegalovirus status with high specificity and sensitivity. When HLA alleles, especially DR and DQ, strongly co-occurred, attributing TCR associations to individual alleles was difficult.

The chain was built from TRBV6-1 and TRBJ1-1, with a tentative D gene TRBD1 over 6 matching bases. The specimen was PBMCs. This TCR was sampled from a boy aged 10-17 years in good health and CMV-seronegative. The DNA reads TGTGCCAGCAGGGCGGGGGGGCGGTCAGCTTTCTTT. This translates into CASRAGGRSAFF.